The 21 T cell receptor beta chains listed next were all sequenced from one sample in a study of shared clonotypes between healthy human individuals. Assay: immunoSEQ multiplex PCR; the TCRdb copy retains only in-frame clones and omits some. The sample has roughly 1 million clones, around 76% seen once. The sequenced material came from memory CD4+ T cells sorted from blood. The subset: CD45RA-negative fraction. The receptor source for this set is a young man in good health.

In its sample, this clone was seen once. Additional DNA sequences in this sample encode the identical CDR3. The gene calls are TRBV5-1 and TRBJ2-5; D is ambiguous. Germline assignment: CDR1 SGHRS and CDR2 YFSETQ. V was trimmed by 1 base and J by 3 bases, leaving 4 bases between them. CDR3 length: 12 amino acids. CDR3 loop: CASSLSEETQYF. DNA of the CDR3: TGCGCCAGCAGCTTGAGCGAAGAGACCCAGTACTTC.

A note on this clone: The same CDR3 can be traced to other DNA sequences in this sample. The CDR3 sequence: CASSESTDTQYF. CDR3 DNA: TGTGCCAGCAGTGAATCTACAGATACGCAGTATTTT. V is TRBV25-1 and J is TRBJ2-3; D is unclear. The V and J ends lost 1 base and 3 bases respectively, with 2 bases between them. CDR1 and CDR2 (germline): MGHDK, SYGVNS. The CDR3 loop spans 12 amino acids.

Only a few counts were recorded for this clone. This chain joins TRBV7-5 and TRBJ1-2. TRBV7-5 is noted as a pseudogene. The CDR3 length is 14 residues. The CDR3 loop is CARTANWGAYGYTF. The CDR3 DNA is TGTGCCAGAACGGCAAACTGGGGGGCCTATGGCTACACCTTC.

Of note for this clone: At one of its ends the junction is not consistent with the germline gene, which may arise from a read error. The chain recombines TRBV25-1 with TRBJ1-1, with D possibly matching TRBD1 (5 bases). Germline V gene sequence: CDR1 MGHDK, CDR2 SYGVNS. This CDR3 has 16 residues. The CDR3: CASSESIGGMNTEAFF. The CDR3 nucleotides read TGTGCCAGCAGTGAATCAATCGGGGGGATGAATACTGAAGCTTTCTTT.

There are a few counts of this clone. The chain links TRBV5-4 to TRBJ2-5, with 10 bases lining up with TRBD2. This CDR3 is built from 16 residues. The V and J ends lost 2 bases and 1 base, in that order; junction bases with no gene match: 5. Germline V lookup: CDR1 SGHNT, CDR2 YYREEE (reference sequence). The CDR3 region has the DNA TGTGCCAGCAGCTTCACTAGCGGGGCTCCCCAAGAGACCCAGTACTTC. Amino acids: CASSFTSGAPQETQYF. The full variable domain, rest sourced from reference TRBV5-4 and TRBJ2-5, is ETGVTQSPTHLIKTRGQQVTLRCSSQSGHNTVSWYQQALGQGPQFIFQYYREEENGRGNFPPRFSGLQFPNYSSELNVNALELDDSALYLCASSFTSGAPQETQYFGPGTRLLVL.

This clone turned up a few times. The rearrangement links TRBV27 to TRBJ1-6, with TRBD1 identical over 10 bases. The CDR3 contains 19 residues. Germline V lookup: CDR1 MNHEY, CDR2 SMNVEV (reference sequence). J lost 8 bases, V lost 0 bases, and 13 bases had no gene match. CDR3 coding DNA: TGTGCCAGCAGTTTATCCAGCACCTTGACAGGGGGCTGGGATTCACCCCTCCACTTT. Protein product: CASSLSSTLTGGWDSPLHF.

In this sample, this clone turned up once. The V call is TRBV5-6, the J call TRBJ2-4; D is undetermined. Deletions cut 2 bases from V and 4 bases from J, with 16 bases between. The CDR3 consists of 16 residues. CDR1 SGHDT and CDR2 YYEEEE come from the germline V gene. The CDR3 DNA sequence: TGTGCCAGCAGCTTACATAAAGGAGTGGGTAAAAACATTCAGTACTTC. The encoded protein is CASSLHKGVGKNIQYF.

Regarding this clone: Other nucleotide sequences in the sample specify the same CDR3. This chain links TRBV7-9 with TRBJ1-3, with D possibly TRBD1 on 5 matching bases. The CDR3 has 13 amino acids. V dropped 3 bases and J dropped 4 bases, with 7 bases sitting between them. From germline, CDR1 is SEHNR and CDR2 FQNEAQ (reference sequence). The CDR3 sequence: CASSLGEGNTIYF. CDR3 coding DNA: TGTGCCAGCAGCTTGGGGGAAGGAAACACCATATATTTT. The full variable domain, its missing parts supplied by reference TRBV7-9 and TRBJ1-3, is DTGVSQNPRHKITKRGQNVTFRCDPISEHNRLYWYRQTLGQGPEFLTYFQNEAQLEKSRLLSDRFSAERPKGSFSTLEIQRTEQGDSAMYLCASSLGEGNTIYFGEGSWLTVV.

This clone is a singleton in its sample. The CDR3 DNA reads as TGTGCCAGCAGCTTTCTTCTGGGGACAGGGCGTTCACCCCTCCACTTT. Residues: CASSFLLGTGRSPLHF. The V gene is TRBV7-2, the J gene TRBJ1-6, with 9 positions matching TRBD1. The V gene's germline CDR1 is SGHTA and CDR2 FQGNSA. This CDR3 has 16 amino acids. V dropped 3 bases and J dropped 9; count of bases not matched to a gene: 9.

The CDR3 is CASSPVSWSDADTQYF. DNA of the CDR3: TGCGCCAGCAGCCCAGTTTCCTGGTCAGACGCAGATACGCAGTATTTT. The V call is TRBV5-1, the J call TRBJ2-3; the D is unclear. The V and J ends lost 4 bases and 4 bases respectively, with 19 bases between them. Germline CDR1 reads SGHRS; CDR2 reads YFSETQ. The CDR3 is 16 residues long.

As to this clone: This specimen includes other DNA sequences encoding the same CDR3. The chain links TRBV5-1 to TRBJ1-5, with 7 bases aligning to TRBD1. Germline V CDR1 and CDR2: SGHRS, YFSETQ. CDR3 length equals 15 residues. V lost 0 bases to trimming and J lost 3 bases; unmatched junction nucleotides: 3. The CDR3 protein is CASSLGQGDNQPQHF. The CDR3 nucleotides read TGCGCCAGCAGCTTGGGACAGGGTGACAATCAGCCCCAGCATTTT.

The V and J genes are TRBV11-2 and TRBJ1-2; a weak D match, TRBD1 (5 bases). The CDR3 runs to 14 residues. Trimming took 3 bases from V and 8 from J, leaving 16 bases between them. Germline V gene lookup returns CDR1 SGHAT and CDR2 FQNNGV. The CDR3 spells CASSFNAGSKGYTF. In nucleotides, the CDR3 is TGTGCCAGCAGCTTTAACGCAGGGAGTAAGGGCTACACCTTC.

In the case of this clone: Other DNA sequences in this specimen translate into the identical CDR3. The chain is built from TRBV10-3 and TRBJ2-6; D is unclear. The CDR3 sequence is 14 residues long. V gave up 3 bases and J gave up 2 bases, with 5 bases separating them. Germline V CDR1 and CDR2: ENHRY, SYGVKD. CDR3 bases: TGTGCCATCAGTGATCGGGCTGGGGCCAACGTCCTGACTTTC. Its protein product is CAISDRAGANVLTF.

The chain carries TRBV23-1 and TRBJ2-7, with D possibly TRBD1 on 6 matching bases. TRBV23-1 is sorted into the ORF group, with uncertain function. With 3 bases removed from V and 4 bases from J, the gap between germline ends came to 19 bases. The CDR3 is made up of 16 amino acids. The CDR3 bases are TGCGCCAGCAGTCAGTGGACCCCAGGGGTCAATTACGAGCAGTACTTC. Amino acids: CASSQWTPGVNYEQYF.

About this clone: Other DNA sequences in this specimen translate into the identical CDR3. This chain connects TRBV7-2 to TRBJ2-5; tentatively, D is TRBD2 (7 bases). V shed 0 bases and J shed 5 bases, with 13 bases lying between them. CDR1 is SGHTA and CDR2 is FQGNSA in the germline V gene. CDR3 length: 15 amino acids. Here the CDR3 reads CASSLAGGPSETQYF. CDR3 coding DNA: TGTGCCAGCAGCTTAGCGGGGGGGCCGTCGGAGACCCAGTACTTC.

The CDR3 nucleotides read TGTGCCAGCAGTGAAGATCCAGCGGGGTTACCCACAGATACGCAGTATTTT. Protein sequence: CASSEDPAGLPTDTQYF. The chain links TRBV2 to TRBJ2-3; 7 bases match TRBD2. With V trimmed by 1 base and J by 2 bases, 9 bases remained unmatched. The CDR3 consists of 17 residues. CDR1 is SNHLY, CDR2 FYNNEI, per germline. The full variable domain, in which reference TRBV2 and TRBJ2-3 provide the parts outside the CDR3, is EPEVTQTPSHQVTQMGQEVILRCVPISNHLYFYWYRQILGQKVEFLVSFYNNEISEKSEIFDDQFSVERPDGSNFTLKIRSTKLEDSAMYFCASSEDPAGLPTDTQYFGPGTRLTVL.

This rearrangement joins TRBV6-1 to TRBJ1-4; unclear D gene. The V end was cut by 2 bases, the J end by 5 bases, with 21 bases between. This CDR3 has 18 residues. CDR1 and CDR2 (germline): MNHNS, SASEGT. The CDR3 DNA sequence: TGTGCCAGCAGTGAAAGGCGGATTGTCGAAGGTTTAAATGAAAAACTGTTTTTT. Protein: CASSERRIVEGLNEKLFF.

This chain joins TRBV19 and TRBJ1-6, with a possible D match to TRBD1 (5 bases). V was cut by 5 bases and J by 0 bases, with 11 bases left in between. Germline loops: CDR1 LNHDA, CDR2 SQIVND (reference sequence). CDR3 length: 16 residues. For the CDR3, the DNA is TGTGCCAGTAGTGAAGGAGGGACCTCCTATAATTCACCCCTCCACTTT. It translates to CASSEGGTSYNSPLHF.

The chain recombines TRBV10-3 with TRBJ1-1, with D perhaps matching TRBD1 (6 bases). V dropped 10 bases and J dropped 1 base, with 13 bases sitting between them. This CDR3 spans 13 amino acids. Germline CDR1 ENHRY, CDR2 SYGVKD. CDR3 amino acids: CATRPGQNTEAFF. The CDR3 DNA follows: TGTGCCACCCGTCCGGGACAGAACACTGAAGCTTTCTTT.

V and J are TRBV7-2 and TRBJ1-1; D unclear. With 1 base removed from V and 4 bases from J, the gap between germline ends came to 13 bases. Germline V gene data show CDR1 as SGHTA and CDR2 as FQGNSA. The CDR3 totals 15 residues. In DNA form, the CDR3 reads TGTGCCAGCAGCTTAGTGGAAGGGTTGGGCACTGAAGCTTTCTTT. It codes for CASSLVEGLGTEAFF.

About this clone: Other nucleotide sequences in the sample specify the same CDR3. The V gene is TRBV5-4, the J gene TRBJ2-5; the match to TRBD2 covers 9 bases. The CDR3 length is 14 residues. The junction had 4 bases not matched to a gene; V was cut back by 3 bases and J by 4 bases. Germline CDR1 and CDR2: SGHNT and YYREEE (reference sequence). For the CDR3, the DNA is TGTGCCAGCAGCTCCGGACTAGCGCGAGAGACCCAGTACTTC. It codes for CASSSGLARETQYF. Looking up the rest from reference TRBV5-4 and TRBJ2-5 gives the full variable domain: ETGVTQSPTHLIKTRGQQVTLRCSSQSGHNTVSWYQQALGQGPQFIFQYYREEENGRGNFPPRFSGLQFPNYSSELNVNALELDDSALYLCASSSGLARETQYFGPGTRLLVL.